Each of the 30 T cell receptor beta chains below was sequenced from the same sample in a study of technical replicates of blood from a few donors. The method was immunoSEQ multiplex PCR; TCRdb's version includes in-frame clones alone and lacks a portion of them. The table includes approximately 81,000 clones, 95% detected once. The sample comprised T cells isolated from PBMCs. The receptors originated from a human donor in good health.

The chain has TRBV11-2 and TRBJ2-2; D might be TRBD1 (5 bases). This CDR3 comprises 11 residues. The V gene's germline CDR1 is SGHAT and CDR2 FQNNGV. V gave up 10 bases and J gave up 7 bases, with 10 bases separating them. Here the CDR3 DNA reads TGTGCCATCCAGGGTAACGGGGAGCTGTTTTTT. Its protein is CAIQGNGELFF.

V is TRBV6-6 and J is TRBJ1-3, with D possibly TRBD1 on 5 matching bases. Germline lookup yields CDR1 MNHNY and CDR2 SVGAGI (reference sequence). V gave up 2 bases and J gave up 7 bases, with 15 bases separating them. The CDR3 has 15 residues. The CDR3 spells CASSYGGEVLNTIYF. DNA of the CDR3: TGTGCCAGCAGTTACGGAGGGGAGGTTTTGAACACCATATATTTT.

J is TRBJ1-2 and V is TRBV11-2, with D tentatively TRBD1 (5 bases). CDR1 SGHAT and CDR2 FQNNGV come from the germline V gene. V lost 5 bases, J lost 8 bases, and 15 bases lay in between. The CDR3 sequence is 13 residues long. The CDR3 region has the DNA TGTGCCAGCAGCCCCCAAACCCAGGGAGGCTACACCTTC. The encoded protein is CASSPQTQGGYTF.

Worth noting for this clone: The identical CDR3 is also encoded by other nucleotide sequences in the sample. V gene TRBV19 combines with J gene TRBJ1-5; 7 positions agree with TRBD1. The CDR3 covers 13 residues. CDR1 and CDR2 from the germline V gene are LNHDA and SQIVND (reference sequence). The trim removed 5 bases at V and 4 bases at J, leaving 2 bases unmatched. Here the CDR3 DNA reads TGTGCCAGTAGTCCACAGGGGAATCAGCCCCAGCATTTT. Encoded protein: CASSPQGNQPQHF.

This clone was recorded only once. The V call is TRBV6-5, the J call TRBJ1-2; D not resolved. Germline CDR1 is MNHEY and CDR2 is SVGAGI. Trimming cost V 0 bases and J 0 bases, with 8 bases left between them. The CDR3 extends over 15 amino acids. The CDR3 reads CASSYSEQSNYGYTF. The CDR3 nucleotides are TGTGCCAGCAGTTACTCTGAACAGTCTAACTATGGCTACACCTTC.

The rearrangement links TRBV5-4 to TRBJ1-4; D is possibly TRBD1 (6 bases). V was trimmed by 5 bases and J by 7 bases, leaving 12 bases between them. This CDR3 region has 13 residues. Per germline, CDR1 SGHNT and CDR2 YYREEE (reference sequence). The DNA for the CDR3 is TGTGCCAGCAGTTCGGGACACTTTGAAAAACTGTTTTTT. This encodes CASSSGHFEKLFF. The variable domain in full, completed from reference TRBV5-4 and TRBJ1-4, reads ETGVTQSPTHLIKTRGQQVTLRCSSQSGHNTVSWYQQALGQGPQFIFQYYREEENGRGNFPPRFSGLQFPNYSSELNVNALELDDSALYLCASSSGHFEKLFFGSGTQLSVL.

The chain recombines TRBV5-1 with TRBJ2-7, with D tentatively TRBD2 (6 bases). The CDR3 is 14 residues long. With 4 bases removed from V and 0 bases from J, the gap between germline ends came to 11 bases. Germline values: CDR1 SGHRS, CDR2 YFSETQ. The CDR3 DNA sequence: TGCGCCAGCAGCGTAGGAGGGTTCTCCTACGAGCAGTACTTC. Protein: CASSVGGFSYEQYF. Filled out from reference TRBV5-1 and TRBJ2-7, the complete variable domain reads KAGVTQTPRYLIKTRGQQVTLSCSPISGHRSVSWYQQTPGQGLQFLFEYFSETQRNKGNFPGRFSGRQFSNSRSEMNVSTLELGDSALYLCASSVGGFSYEQYFGPGTRLTVT.

The chain combines TRBV10-1 with TRBJ1-3, with TRBD1 as a possible D gene (5 bases). CDR1 is WNHNN, CDR2 SYGVQD, per germline (reference sequence). V was pared by 4 bases and J by 2 bases, with 12 bases between. The CDR3 runs 15 residues. CDR3 region: CASSVTEAPGNTIYF. The CDR3 DNA reads as TGCGCCAGCAGTGTGACAGAAGCCCCTGGAAACACCATATATTTT.

This chain uses TRBV9 with TRBJ2-7; TRBD1 matches 7 bases. Germline-derived CDR1 and CDR2 are SGDLS and YYNGEE. With 0 bases clipped from V and 3 bases from J, the junction kept 6 bases outside the gene matches. CDR3 length equals 15 residues. CDR3: CASSVAGDSRYEQYF. For the CDR3, the DNA is TGTGCCAGCAGCGTAGCCGGGGACAGCCGCTACGAGCAGTACTTC.

This chain uses TRBV30 with TRBJ2-1; TRBD2 matches 13 bases. Per the germline V gene, CDR1 is GTSNPN and CDR2 is SVGIG (reference sequence). Unmatched junction bases numbered 6, after V lost 3 bases and J lost 7 bases. The CDR3 runs 15 residues. CDR3 sequence (DNA): TGTGCCTGGAGGCCGGGACTAGCGGGACTAAATGAGCAGTTCTTC. It is translated as CAWRPGLAGLNEQFF.

The gene calls are TRBV4-1 and TRBJ2-5, with a possible D match to TRBD2 (6 bases). Germline V gene data show CDR1 as MGHRA and CDR2 as YSYEKL. This CDR3 has 16 residues. Between the trimmed V and J ends, which lost 1 base and 0 bases, there was a span of 12 bases. The CDR3 protein is CASSQVAGRNQETQYF. CDR3 sequence (DNA): TGCGCCAGCAGCCAAGTCGCGGGGAGGAACCAAGAGACCCAGTACTTC.

The chain uses TRBV7-9 and TRBJ1-3; D unresolved. The V gene lost 11 bases and the J gene lost 2 bases, with 16 bases spanning the gap. This CDR3 is built from 14 residues. CDR1 and CDR2 from the germline V gene are SEHNR and FQNEAQ (reference sequence). The CDR3, as DNA: TGTGCCGGCGTTGGCGGGGAAACTGGAAACACCATATATTTT. The encoded protein is CAGVGGETGNTIYF.

The chain joins TRBV15 to TRBJ2-5, with TRBD2 matching over 11 bases. The V segment lost 9 bases and the J segment 4 bases; nucleotides outside the gene matches: 4. This CDR3 region has 13 residues. Per germline, CDR1 LNHNV and CDR2 YYDKDF (reference sequence). The CDR3: CATSLAGGETQYF. For the CDR3, the DNA is TGTGCCACTTCTCTAGCGGGAGGAGAGACCCAGTACTTC.

V usage is TRBV9 and J usage is TRBJ2-5; 8 nucleotides align to TRBD2. Germline CDR1 is SGDLS and CDR2 is YYNGEE. Trimming took 1 base from V and 9 from J; bases not matched to a gene: 11. This CDR3 is 15 amino acids long. The CDR3 DNA reads as TGTGCCAGCAGCGTATCAGGACTAGCAGGGTCGGCCCAGTACTTC. The encoded protein is CASSVSGLAGSAQYF.

The chain carries TRBV27 and TRBJ1-5; TRBD1 agrees at 7 bases. This CDR3 region has 16 residues. J was trimmed by 4 bases and V by 5 bases; bases with no gene match: 11. CDR1 MNHEY and CDR2 SMNVEV come from the germline V gene (reference sequence). The CDR3 DNA reads TGTGCCAGCAGTCCCCTAGGACAGGAACTGAATCAGCCCCAGCATTTT. As protein: CASSPLGQELNQPQHF.

The CDR3 DNA is TGTGCCAGCAGCCAACATACGAACACTGAAGCTTTCTTT. This encodes CASSQHTNTEAFF. The J gene is TRBJ1-1, the V gene TRBV6-5; D is unresolved. The CDR3 runs 13 residues. The germline gives CDR1 MNHEY, CDR2 SVGAGI. V shed 6 bases and J shed 1 base, with 9 bases lying between them.

The chain employs TRBV27 and TRBJ1-2, with D tentatively TRBD1 (6 bases). The length of the CDR3 is 16 residues. Germline V gene sequence: CDR1 MNHEY, CDR2 SMNVEV (reference sequence). With 6 bases removed from V and 4 bases from J, the gap between germline ends came to 21 bases. The CDR3 bases are TGTGCCAGCAGCCACGAGGGGGGGGGACCCTTCTATGGCTACACCTTC. This encodes CASSHEGGGPFYGYTF.

V is TRBV5-1 and J is TRBJ1-4, with TRBD1 matching 10 bases. The ends lost 5 bases at V and 7 bases at J; junction bases unmatched: 8. Germline V lookup: CDR1 SGHRS, CDR2 YFSETQ. The CDR3 loop spans 15 amino acids. The CDR3: CASRTGTGDGEKLFF. DNA of the CDR3: TGCGCCAGCAGGACCGGGACAGGGGATGGTGAAAAACTGTTTTTT. Based on the CDR3 plus reference TRBV5-1 and TRBJ1-4, the full variable domain is KAGVTQTPRYLIKTRGQQVTLSCSPISGHRSVSWYQQTPGQGLQFLFEYFSETQRNKGNFPGRFSGRQFSNSRSEMNVSTLELGDSALYLCASRTGTGDGEKLFFGSGTQLSVL.

The J gene is TRBJ2-5, the V gene TRBV4-1; the match to TRBD1 covers 10 bases. V was clipped by 0 bases and J by 5 bases; unmatched bases: 9. CDR1 is MGHRA, CDR2 YSYEKL, per germline. CDR3 length: 17 amino acids. In DNA, the CDR3 is TGCGCCAGCAGCCAAGAGGGGACAGGGGTTTTCCTGGAGACCCAGTACTTC. Protein sequence: CASSQEGTGVFLETQYF.

This sequence joins TRBV10-1 and TRBJ1-1, with 7 positions matching TRBD1. CDR1 and CDR2 from the germline V gene are WNHNN and SYGVQD (reference sequence). Trimming at V came to 4 bases and at J to 6 bases, leaving 5 bases not matched to a gene. This CDR3 is built from 13 residues. The CDR3 region has the DNA TGCGCCAGCAGTGCGACAGGGATTGCTGAAGCTTTCTTT. It translates to CASSATGIAEAFF.

This clone turned up a few times. J is TRBJ2-5 and V is TRBV15; TRBD2 matches at 11 bases. Trimming cost V 0 bases and J 5 bases; bases outside gene matches: 5. Germline assignment: CDR1 LNHNV and CDR2 YYDKDF (reference sequence). The CDR3 has 16 amino acids. For the CDR3, the DNA is TGTGCCACCAGCAGAGAAAAGACTAGCGGGAAGGAGACCCAGTACTTC. Translated: CATSREKTSGKETQYF.

The chain uses TRBV25-1 and TRBJ1-1; D is undetermined. Germline CDR1 MGHDK, CDR2 SYGVNS. This CDR3 has 13 residues. V shed 6 bases and J shed 4 bases, with 12 bases lying between them. Here the CDR3 reads CASSGSSGTEAFF. CDR3 DNA: TGTGCCAGCAGCGGATCCAGCGGCACTGAAGCTTTCTTT.

V gene TRBV5-1 combines with J gene TRBJ1-3; no clear D. With 7 bases removed from V and 4 bases from J, the gap between germline ends came to 15 bases. The CDR3 covers 14 residues. CDR1 is SGHRS, CDR2 YFSETQ, per germline. CDR3 sequence (DNA): TGCGCCAGCCACCTCGGGGTGCAAGGAAACACCATATATTTT. Its protein product is CASHLGVQGNTIYF.

This clone appeared a single time. The CDR3 sequence: CASTNLGLGGETQYF. CDR3 in DNA: TGTGCCAGTACCAACCTCGGGTTGGGGGGAGAGACCCAGTACTTC. The chain carries TRBV19 and TRBJ2-5; D may be TRBD2 (6 bases). The germline gives CDR1 LNHDA, CDR2 SQIVND (reference sequence). V lost 7 bases and J 4 bases, leaving 19 bases between the germline ends. This CDR3 has 15 amino acids.

The chain carries TRBV6-1 and TRBJ2-3; no firm D call. Trimming shortened V by 6 bases and J by 6 bases, and 10 bases separated the two germline ends. The germline gives CDR1 MNHNS, CDR2 SASEGT. This CDR3 is 12 amino acids long. Written as DNA, the CDR3 is TGTGCCAGCAGAACAAACATTGATACGCAGTATTTT. Translated, it gives CASRTNIDTQYF.

In its sample, this clone was seen a few times. DNA for the CDR3: TGCGCCAGCAGCCAAGTACCGGGACTAGCGAACACCGGGGAGCTGTTTTTT. Residues: CASSQVPGLANTGELFF. The chain recombines TRBV4-3 with TRBJ2-2, with 8 nucleotides matching TRBD2. Trimming took 1 base from V and 0 from J; bases not matched to a gene: 4. This CDR3 has 17 amino acids. Germline CDR1 reads LGHNA; CDR2 reads YSLEER.

The chain is built from TRBV7-3 and TRBJ2-7, with 9 nucleotides matching TRBD2. The germline V gene has CDR1 SGHTA and CDR2 FQGTGA. V shed 4 bases, J shed 4 bases, and the junction held 5 bases outside the gene matches. The CDR3 spans 14 residues. The CDR3 loop is CASSYSGSGYEQYF. The CDR3, as DNA: TGTGCCAGCAGCTATAGCGGGAGCGGGTACGAGCAGTACTTC.

V gene TRBV18 combines with J gene TRBJ2-3, with 7 bases lining up with TRBD2. The germline V gene has CDR1 KGHSH and CDR2 LQKENI. The V gene end was trimmed by 6 bases and the J gene end by 0 bases; junction bases not matched to a gene: 3. This CDR3 has 14 amino acids. CDR3 residues: CASSLAESTDTQYF. The CDR3 DNA follows: TGTGCCAGCTCCCTAGCGGAGAGCACAGATACGCAGTATTTT.

V is TRBV27 and J is TRBJ2-7; 14 nucleotides agree with TRBD2. Germline V lookup: CDR1 MNHEY, CDR2 SMNVEV (reference sequence). V was clipped by 5 bases and J by 5 bases; unmatched bases: 5. The CDR3 length is 15 residues. CDR3 residues: CASSPGTSGSNEQYF. CDR3 bases: TGTGCCAGCAGTCCTGGGACTAGCGGGAGCAACGAGCAGTACTTC.

The V and J genes are TRBV11-2 and TRBJ1-4; D not resolved. Germline V CDR1 and CDR2: SGHAT, FQNNGV. The CDR3 contains 13 residues. V gave up 2 bases and J gave up 3 bases, with 4 bases separating them. The chain's CDR3 is CASSLWPNEKLFF. CDR3 bases: TGTGCCAGCAGCTTATGGCCTAATGAAAAACTGTTTTTT.